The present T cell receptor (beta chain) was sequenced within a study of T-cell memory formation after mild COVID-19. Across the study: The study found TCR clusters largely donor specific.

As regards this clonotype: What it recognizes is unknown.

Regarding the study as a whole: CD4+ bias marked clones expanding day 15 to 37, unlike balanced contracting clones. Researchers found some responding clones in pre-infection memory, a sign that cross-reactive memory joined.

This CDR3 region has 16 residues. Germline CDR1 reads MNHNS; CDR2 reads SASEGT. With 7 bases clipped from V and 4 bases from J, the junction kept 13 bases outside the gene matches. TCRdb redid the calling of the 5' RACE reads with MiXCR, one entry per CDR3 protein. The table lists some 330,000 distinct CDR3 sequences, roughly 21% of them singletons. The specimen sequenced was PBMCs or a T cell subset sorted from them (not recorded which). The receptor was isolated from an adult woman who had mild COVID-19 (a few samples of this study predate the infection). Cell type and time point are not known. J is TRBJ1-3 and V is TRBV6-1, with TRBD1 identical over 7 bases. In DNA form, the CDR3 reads TGTGCCAGCAACCAACCTAGGACAGGTCCGGGAAACACCATATATTTT. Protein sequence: CASNQPRTGPGNTIYF.